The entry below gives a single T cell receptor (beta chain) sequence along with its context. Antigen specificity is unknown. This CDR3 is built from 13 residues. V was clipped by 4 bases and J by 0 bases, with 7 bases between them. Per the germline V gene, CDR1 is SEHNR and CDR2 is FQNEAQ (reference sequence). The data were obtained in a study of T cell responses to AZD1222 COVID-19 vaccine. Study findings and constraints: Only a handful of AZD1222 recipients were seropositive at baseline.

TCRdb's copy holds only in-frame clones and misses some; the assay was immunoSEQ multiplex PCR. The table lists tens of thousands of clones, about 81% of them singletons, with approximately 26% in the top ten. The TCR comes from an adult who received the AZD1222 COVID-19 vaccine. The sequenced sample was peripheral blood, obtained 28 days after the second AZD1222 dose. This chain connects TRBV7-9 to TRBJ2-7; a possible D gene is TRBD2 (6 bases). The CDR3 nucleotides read TGTGCCAGCAGCTCCGGGAGCTCCTACGAGCAGTACTTC. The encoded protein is CASSSGSSYEQYF. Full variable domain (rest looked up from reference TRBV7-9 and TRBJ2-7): DTGVSQNPRHKITKRGQNVTFRCDPISEHNRLYWYRQTLGQGPEFLTYFQNEAQLEKSRLLSDRFSAERPKGSFSTLEIQRTEQGDSAMYLCASSSGSSYEQYFGPGTRLTVT.